In its sample, the clone carrying this T cell receptor (beta chain) was seen many times. Its antigen is as yet unknown. This sample was included in a study of T-cell reconstitution after alpha-beta-depleted transplantation in children. Preparation of the TCRbeta library used unique molecular identifiers. TCRdb used MiXCR to reprocess the PCR reads, holding one entry per CDR3 protein. The table shows 25,000 to 35,000 distinct CDR3 sequences, with about 6.7% occurring only once. Findings and caveats of the study: Some patients' high day-60 TCRbeta diversity was attributed to recipient cells surviving conditioning. Several hundred expanded graft clones reportedly were the source of alpha-beta T cells about two months after transplant. Newly produced T cells mostly accounted for T-cell counts and diversity one year post-transplant.

The CDR3 covers 12 residues. Germline V gene sequence: CDR1 SGHTS, CDR2 YDEGEE. Losses at the gene ends were 7 bases for V and 5 bases for J; bases not matched to a gene: 2. Material: peripheral blood, obtained 60 days after TCRalphabeta/CD19-depleted stem cell transplant. The rearrangement links TRBV5-8 to TRBJ2-3; 9 bases line up with TRBD2. The receptor was isolated from a child less than two years old who had a stem cell transplant for acute myeloid leukemia, so the T cells may come from the graft donor. CDR3 region: CASPRGGDTQYF. The CDR3 DNA sequence: TGTGCCAGCCCGCGGGGGGGAGATACGCAGTATTTT.